One and the same sample provided the 30 T cell receptor beta chains below, sequenced in a study of blood T cell repertoires in COVID-19 (dated by TCRdb to about 2020). Receptor amplification or capture employed the immunoSEQ multiplex PCR assay. TCRdb's version of the immuneACCESS table is confined to in-frame rearrangements and falls short of the full clone set. An unresolved V gene accounts for under half of the shortfall where checked; the remainder is of unknown origin. The sample table holds around 180,000 clones, of which roughly 84% were seen once. The ten largest make up over 9.5% of the sample. The sample comprised peripheral blood. Every receptor here comes from a woman of 80 years or more with active or convalescent COVID-19.

The V and J genes are TRBV4-2 and TRBJ1-4; no clear D gene. The V end was cut by 2 bases, the J end by 12 bases, with 16 bases between. CDR1 and CDR2 (germline): LGHNA, YNFKEQ. The CDR3 loop spans 14 amino acids. For the CDR3, the DNA is TGTGCCAGCAGCCAAACCATCACAGTCTCGCAACTGTTTTTT. It codes for CASSQTITVSQLFF.

The chain joins TRBV5-1 to TRBJ1-1, with TRBD1 matching over 8 bases. V shed 5 bases, J shed 4 bases, and the junction held 4 bases outside the gene matches. Germline lookup yields CDR1 SGHRS and CDR2 YFSETQ. The length of the CDR3 is 13 residues. This CDR3 is CASRDRAATEAFF. The DNA of the CDR3 is TGCGCCAGCAGGGACAGGGCTGCCACTGAAGCTTTCTTT.

The J gene is TRBJ2-1, the V gene TRBV6-6, with D tentatively TRBD2 (6 bases). Trimming took off 5 bases at V and 6 bases at J, with 23 bases between the two ends. Per germline, CDR1 MNHNY and CDR2 SVGAGI (reference sequence). The CDR3 covers 17 residues. The CDR3 loop reads CASSPSGRGHGPNEQFF. CDR3 in DNA: TGTGCCAGCAGTCCTTCGGGGCGGGGCCACGGGCCCAATGAGCAGTTCTTC.

The chain links TRBV29-1 to TRBJ2-3; the match to TRBD1 covers 9 bases. The V gene end was trimmed by 6 bases and the J gene end by 2 bases; junction bases not matched to a gene: 18. This CDR3 spans 18 amino acids. Per the germline V gene, CDR1 is SQVTM and CDR2 is ANQGSEA. This chain's CDR3 is CSVGGQGYPLNPTDTQYF. The DNA of the CDR3 is TGCAGCGTAGGGGGACAGGGATACCCGTTAAACCCCACAGATACGCAGTATTTT.

This rearrangement joins TRBV15 to TRBJ2-7; D unclear. The CDR3 has 12 residues. Trimming removed 1 base at V and 7 bases at J, with 8 bases between. Germline V lookup: CDR1 LNHNV, CDR2 YYDKDF (reference sequence). The CDR3 is CATSRVGVEQYF. For the CDR3, the DNA is TGTGCCACCAGCAGAGTAGGAGTGGAGCAGTACTTC.

The gene calls are TRBV20-1 and TRBJ1-4; D is undetermined. CDR3 size: 16 residues. The ends were cut back, 3 bases at V and 0 bases at J, with 14 bases in the middle. Germline CDR1 reads DFQATT; CDR2 reads SNEGSKA (reference sequence). DNA of the CDR3: TGCAGTGCTAGTCGCTCAGATTCTGCAACTAATGAAAAACTGTTTTTT. Its protein product is CSASRSDSATNEKLFF.

This sequence joins TRBV2 and TRBJ1-1; no definite D call. Germline V gives CDR1 SNHLY, CDR2 FYNNEI. The CDR3 totals 17 residues. V was cut by 6 bases and J by 2 bases, with 22 bases left in between. The CDR3: CASRLGRRKHPNTEAFF. DNA of the CDR3: TGTGCCAGCAGGTTAGGGAGAAGGAAACACCCAAACACTGAAGCTTTCTTT.

CDR3 amino acids: CASSQVAGGLGNSPLHF. As DNA, the CDR3 is TGTGCCAGCAGCCAAGTGGCGGGGGGCCTTGGGAATTCACCCCTCCACTTT. The gene calls are TRBV3-1 (or the pseudogene TRBV3-2) and TRBJ1-6, with D perhaps TRBD1 (6 bases). The CDR3 covers 17 residues. Trimming left V 1 base short and J 7 bases short, with 17 bases between. In germline, CDR1 is LGHDT, CDR2 YNNKEL (reference sequence).

This clone was counted once. J is TRBJ1-3 and V is TRBV19; possibly TRBD1 for D (6 bases). There are 15 residues in the CDR3. CDR1 LNHDA and CDR2 SQIVND come from the germline V gene (reference sequence). The V gene lost 5 bases and the J gene lost 3 bases, with 14 bases spanning the gap. CDR3 coding DNA: TGTGCCAGTAGTCCCCTGGACAGTGGTGGAAACACCATATATTTT. Its protein is CASSPLDSGGNTIYF.

The chain has TRBV29-1 and TRBJ2-5, with TRBD2 matching 7 bases. Germline CDR1 reads SQVTM; CDR2 reads ANQGSEA. This CDR3 has 14 amino acids. Trimming took 4 bases from V and 1 from J; bases not matched to a gene: 6. The chain's CDR3 is CSVGWGGAQETQYF. CDR3 sequence (DNA): TGCAGCGTTGGATGGGGAGGGGCCCAAGAGACCCAGTACTTC.

The chain couples TRBV10-3 to TRBJ2-2, with TRBD1 as a possible D gene (5 bases). The CDR3 runs 15 residues. Trimming took off 4 bases at V and 1 base at J, with 10 bases between the two ends. In germline, CDR1 is ENHRY, CDR2 SYGVKD. The CDR3 region is CAISGRQMNTGELFF. The CDR3 coding sequence is TGTGCCATCAGTGGAAGACAGATGAACACCGGGGAGCTGTTTTTT.

The chain is built from TRBV19 and TRBJ1-1; a weak D match, TRBD1 (6 bases). The V end was cut by 7 bases, the J end by 1 base, with 13 bases between. Looked up from germline, CDR1 is LNHDA and CDR2 is SQIVND (reference sequence). The length of the CDR3 is 14 residues. Here the CDR3 DNA reads TGTGCCAGTACCCTCGGGACAAGGAACACTGAAGCTTTCTTT. Protein: CASTLGTRNTEAFF.

The CDR3 loop is CASSRNDRSLDEKLFF. The CDR3 DNA is TGCGCCAGCAGCCGCAACGACAGGAGTTTAGATGAAAAACTGTTTTTT. The rearrangement uses TRBV4-1 and TRBJ1-4, with a tentative D call TRBD1 (6 bases). CDR3 length: 16 amino acids. From germline, CDR1 is MGHRA and CDR2 YSYEKL. V lost 4 bases and J lost 6, with 18 bases in between.

This clone was seen only once. The chain combines TRBV10-1 with TRBJ2-3; the D is unclear. The CDR3 is 17 residues long. The V gene's germline CDR1 is WNHNN and CDR2 SYGVQD (reference sequence). V shed 0 bases and J shed 1 base, with 14 bases lying between them. The CDR3 is CASSESSASRGTDTQYF. CDR3 DNA sequence: TGCGCCAGCAGTGAGTCTTCCGCCTCCCGCGGCACAGATACGCAGTATTTT.

The rearrangement joins TRBV6-5 to TRBJ1-4, with D perhaps matching TRBD1 (5 bases). The CDR3 is 15 amino acids. V was shortened by 8 bases and J by 5 bases, with 18 bases between the two germline ends. Per the germline V gene, CDR1 is MNHEY and CDR2 is SVGAGI. CDR3: CASSPWGSVNEKLFF. The CDR3 nucleotides are TGTGCCAGCTCCCCCTGGGGCAGCGTAAATGAAAAACTGTTTTTT.

The chain couples TRBV6-5 to TRBJ1-2; tentative D call: TRBD1 (5 bases). Trimming removed 5 bases from V and 4 bases from J, with 11 bases in between. Germline CDR1 reads MNHEY; CDR2 reads SVGAGI. This CDR3 comprises 13 residues. The chain's CDR3 is CASSQTVGYGYTF. The CDR3 bases are TGTGCCAGCAGTCAGACAGTAGGCTATGGCTACACCTTC.

The chain recombines TRBV7-9 with TRBJ2-6, with D perhaps matching TRBD1 (6 bases). V was cut by 5 bases and J by 4 bases, with 12 bases left in between. This CDR3 region has 15 residues. Germline V gives CDR1 SEHNR, CDR2 FQNEAQ (reference sequence). CDR3 residues: CASSPRTGGANVLTF. CDR3 in DNA: TGTGCCAGCAGCCCGCGAACAGGGGGGGCCAACGTCCTGACTTTC. The variable domain in full, with the rest retrieved from reference TRBV7-9 and TRBJ2-6, is DTGVSQNPRHKITKRGQNVTFRCDPISEHNRLYWYRQTLGQGPEFLTYFQNEAQLEKSRLLSDRFSAERPKGSFSTLEIQRTEQGDSAMYLCASSPRTGGANVLTFGAGSRLTVL.

The chain is built from TRBV11-2 and TRBJ2-5; D perhaps matches TRBD1 (6 bases). Germline CDR1 SGHAT, CDR2 FQNNGV. The CDR3 is 13 amino acids. The V gene lost 2 bases and the J gene lost 5 bases, with 9 bases spanning the gap. The CDR3 nucleotides are TGTGCCAGCAGCTTACGGACAGTGGAGACCCAGTACTTC. Residues: CASSLRTVETQYF. The full variable domain, its missing parts supplied by reference TRBV11-2 and TRBJ2-5, is EAGVAQSPRYKIIEKRQSVAFWCNPISGHATLYWYQQILGQGPKLLIQFQNNGVVDDSQLPKDRFSAERLKGVDSTLKIQPAKLEDSAVYLCASSLRTVETQYFGPGTRLLVL.

V usage is TRBV9 and J usage is TRBJ1-2; D is perhaps TRBD1 (5 bases). Trimming shortened V by 0 bases and J by 4 bases, and 16 bases separated the two germline ends. The CDR3 runs to 16 residues. Germline CDR1 SGDLS, CDR2 YYNGEE. CDR3 sequence reads: CASSVGEGRVGYGYTF. Here the CDR3 DNA reads TGTGCCAGCAGCGTAGGGGAGGGGAGGGTTGGCTATGGCTACACCTTC. Full variable domain (missing parts from reference TRBV9 and TRBJ1-2): DSGVTQTPKHLITATGQRVTLRCSPRSGDLSVYWYQQSLDQGLQFLIQYYNGEERAKGNILERFSAQQFPDLHSELNLSSLELGDSALYFCASSVGEGRVGYGYTFGSGTRLTVV.

This clone was picked up one time. This chain joins TRBV6-6 and TRBJ2-7, with D possibly being TRBD1 (6 bases). V gave up 5 bases and J gave up 3 bases, with 20 bases separating them. This CDR3 contains 16 residues. Looked up from germline, CDR1 is MNHNY and CDR2 is SVGAGI (reference sequence). CDR3 nucleotide sequence: TGTGCCAGCAGTCCCCTTGGAGACAGGCGATTCTACGAGCAGTACTTC. It translates to CASSPLGDRRFYEQYF.

The chain uses TRBV5-1 and TRBJ1-2, with a possible D match to TRBD1 (5 bases). Between the trimmed V and J ends, which lost 3 bases and 7 bases, there was a span of 10 bases. The CDR3 extends over 12 amino acids. Germline V gene lookup returns CDR1 SGHRS and CDR2 YFSETQ. CDR3 region: CASSSDRSGYTF. The CDR3 bases are TGCGCCAGCAGCTCTGACAGATCTGGCTACACCTTC.

The rearrangement uses TRBV19 and TRBJ2-3, with D unresolved. The germline V gene encodes CDR1 LNHDA and CDR2 SQIVND (reference sequence). This CDR3 is built from 14 residues. Between the trimmed V and J ends, which lost 4 bases and 3 bases, there was a span of 11 bases. The CDR3 loop is CASSNQAVTDTQYF. CDR3 DNA sequence: TGTGCCAGTAGTAACCAGGCAGTAACAGATACGCAGTATTTT.

The rearrangement uses TRBV24-1 and TRBJ1-5; D is uncertain. The CDR3 runs to 14 residues. V was cut by 6 bases and J by 3 bases, with 11 bases left in between. CDR1 is KGHDR, CDR2 SFDVKD, per germline. CDR3: CATSPHADNQPQHF. DNA of the CDR3: TGTGCCACCAGTCCTCACGCGGACAATCAGCCCCAGCATTTT.

V is TRBV3-1 (or the pseudogene TRBV3-2) and J is TRBJ1-3; unclear D gene. The germline V and J ends were trimmed by 2 bases and 5 bases, with 19 bases remaining between them. The germline V gene has CDR1 LGHDT and CDR2 YNNKEL (reference sequence). CDR3 length equals 17 residues. The CDR3 loop is CASSQPPGWHDRNTIYF. DNA of the CDR3: TGTGCCAGCAGCCAACCCCCGGGTTGGCATGACCGAAACACCATATATTTT.

The chain is built from TRBV6-1 and TRBJ2-1; D possibly corresponds to TRBD2 (5 bases). Germline values: CDR1 MNHNS, CDR2 SASEGT. The ends were cut back, 7 bases at V and 0 bases at J, with 13 bases in the middle. This CDR3 spans 15 amino acids. CDR3 sequence (DNA): TGTGCCAGCATGGGAGCGGAAAGCTCCTACAATGAGCAGTTCTTC. Translated: CASMGAESSYNEQFF.

The chain joins TRBV28 to TRBJ2-3; 12 bases are a match to TRBD2. This CDR3 is built from 17 residues. J was trimmed by 2 bases and V by 4 bases; bases with no gene match: 7. In germline, CDR1 is MDHEN, CDR2 SYDVKM. The CDR3 nucleotides read TGTGCCAGCAGTTCTAGCGGGAGGGCCATTTCCACAGATACGCAGTATTTT. This translates into CASSSSGRAISTDTQYF. The full variable domain, in which reference TRBV28 and TRBJ2-3 provide the parts outside the CDR3, is DVKVTQSSRYLVKRTGEKVFLECVQDMDHENMFWYRQDPGLGLRLIYFSYDVKMKEKGDIPEGYSVSREKKERFSLILESASTNQTSMYLCASSSSGRAISTDTQYFGPGTRLTVL.

The chain has TRBV5-4 and TRBJ2-5, with 9 bases lining up with TRBD2. The germline V gene has CDR1 SGHNT and CDR2 YYREEE (reference sequence). The CDR3 runs to 14 residues. The J segment lost 5 bases and the V segment lost 5 bases, leaving 7 bases of the junction unmatched. The CDR3: CASSGGRAGETQYF. CDR3 sequence (DNA): TGTGCCAGCAGTGGCGGGAGGGCCGGGGAGACCCAGTACTTC.

The chain uses TRBV5-1 and TRBJ2-1; 11 nucleotides line up with TRBD2. The CDR3 length is 18 residues. Germline assignment: CDR1 SGHRS and CDR2 YFSETQ. The V gene end was trimmed by 4 bases and the J gene end by 0 bases; junction bases not matched to a gene: 9. CDR3 loop: CASSRGLAVRSSYNEQFF. The CDR3 coding sequence is TGCGCCAGCAGCCGGGGACTAGCGGTTAGAAGCTCCTACAATGAGCAGTTCTTC. Combining the CDR3 with reference TRBV5-1 and TRBJ2-1 gives the whole variable domain KAGVTQTPRYLIKTRGQQVTLSCSPISGHRSVSWYQQTPGQGLQFLFEYFSETQRNKGNFPGRFSGRQFSNSRSEMNVSTLELGDSALYLCASSRGLAVRSSYNEQFFGPGTRLTVL.

This chain joins TRBV6-4 and TRBJ2-3, with 8 bases fitting TRBD2. Trimming cost V 7 bases and J 4 bases; bases outside gene matches: 10. The CDR3 is 15 amino acids. The germline V gene encodes CDR1 MRHNA and CDR2 SNTAGT. CDR3: CASTKTSDGADTQYF. The CDR3 nucleotides read TGTGCCAGCACCAAGACTAGCGACGGGGCAGATACGCAGTATTTT.

The rearrangement links TRBV2 to TRBJ2-5; D remains ambiguous. Germline values: CDR1 SNHLY, CDR2 FYNNEI. The V end lost 3 bases, the J end lost 8 bases, and 7 bases lay between the germline ends. The length of the CDR3 is 11 residues. CDR3 in amino acids: CASSDWATQYF. The CDR3 DNA is TGTGCCAGCAGTGATTGGGCCACCCAGTACTTC.